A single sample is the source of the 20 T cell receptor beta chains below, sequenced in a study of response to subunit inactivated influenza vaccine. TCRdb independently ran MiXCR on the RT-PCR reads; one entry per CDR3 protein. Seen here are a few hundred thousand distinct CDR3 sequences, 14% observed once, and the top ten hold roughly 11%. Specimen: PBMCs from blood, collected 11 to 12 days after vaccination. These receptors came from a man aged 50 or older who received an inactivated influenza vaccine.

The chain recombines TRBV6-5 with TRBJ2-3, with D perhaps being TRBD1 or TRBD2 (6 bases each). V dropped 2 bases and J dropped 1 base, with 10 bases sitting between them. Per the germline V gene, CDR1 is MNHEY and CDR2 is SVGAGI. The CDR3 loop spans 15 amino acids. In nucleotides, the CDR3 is TGTGCCAGCAGTTACCCGGAGGGGGGCACAGATACGCAGTATTTT. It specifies CASSYPEGGTDTQYF.

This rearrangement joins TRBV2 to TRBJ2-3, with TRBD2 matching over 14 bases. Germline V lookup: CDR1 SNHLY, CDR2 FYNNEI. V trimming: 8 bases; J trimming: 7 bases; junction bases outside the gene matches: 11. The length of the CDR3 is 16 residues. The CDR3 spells CASSPGTSGSRHTQYF. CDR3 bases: TGTGCCAGCTCGCCCGGGACTAGCGGGAGTCGACATACGCAGTATTTT.

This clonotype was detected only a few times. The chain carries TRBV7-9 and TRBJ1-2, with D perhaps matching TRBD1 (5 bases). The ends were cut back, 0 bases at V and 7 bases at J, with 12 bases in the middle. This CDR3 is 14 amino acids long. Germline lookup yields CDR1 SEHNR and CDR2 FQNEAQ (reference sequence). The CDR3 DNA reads TGTGCCAGCAGCTTAGCGAAGGGGTGGGGTGGCTACACCTTC. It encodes CASSLAKGWGGYTF.

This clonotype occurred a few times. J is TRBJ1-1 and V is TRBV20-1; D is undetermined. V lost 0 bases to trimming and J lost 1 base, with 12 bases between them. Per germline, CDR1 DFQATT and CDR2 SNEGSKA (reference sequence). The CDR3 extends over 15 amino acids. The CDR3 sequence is CSARDYYGGNTEAFF. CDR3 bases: TGCAGTGCTAGAGATTATTACGGCGGGAACACTGAAGCTTTCTTT.

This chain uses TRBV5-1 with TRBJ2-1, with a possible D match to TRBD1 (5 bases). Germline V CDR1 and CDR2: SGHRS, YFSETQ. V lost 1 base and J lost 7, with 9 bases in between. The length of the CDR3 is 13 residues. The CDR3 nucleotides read TGCGCCAGCAGCTTGCCCACAGGAAATGAGCAGTTCTTC. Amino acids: CASSLPTGNEQFF.

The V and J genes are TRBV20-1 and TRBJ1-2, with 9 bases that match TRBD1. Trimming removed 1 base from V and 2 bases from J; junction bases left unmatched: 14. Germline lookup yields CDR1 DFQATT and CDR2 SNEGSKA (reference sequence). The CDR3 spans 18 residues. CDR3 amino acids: CSARGLKETGGVNYGYTF. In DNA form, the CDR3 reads TGCAGTGCTAGAGGACTTAAGGAAACAGGGGGCGTGAACTATGGCTACACCTTC.

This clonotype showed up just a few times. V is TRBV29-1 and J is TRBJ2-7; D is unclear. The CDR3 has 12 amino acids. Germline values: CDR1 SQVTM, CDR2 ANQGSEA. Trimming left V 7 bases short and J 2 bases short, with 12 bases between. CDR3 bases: TGCAGCGGGTGGTCGGCCCCCTACGAGCAGTACTTC. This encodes CSGWSAPYEQYF.

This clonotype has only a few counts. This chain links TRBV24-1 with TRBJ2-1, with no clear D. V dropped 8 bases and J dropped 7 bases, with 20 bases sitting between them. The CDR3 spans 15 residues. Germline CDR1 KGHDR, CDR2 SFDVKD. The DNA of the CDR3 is TGTGCCACCAAAGGTAGTCCTACGGATGGGAATGAGCAGTTCTTC. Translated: CATKGSPTDGNEQFF.

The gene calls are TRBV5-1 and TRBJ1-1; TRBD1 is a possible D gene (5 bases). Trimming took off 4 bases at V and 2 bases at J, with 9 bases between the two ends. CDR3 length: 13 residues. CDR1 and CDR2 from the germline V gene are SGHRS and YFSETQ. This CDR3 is CASSRWGNTEAFF. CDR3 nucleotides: TGCGCCAGCAGCCGCTGGGGCAACACTGAAGCTTTCTTT.

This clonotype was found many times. The chain's CDR3 is CASRRSRLDEQFF. The CDR3 coding sequence is TGTGCCAGCAGACGCTCGAGGTTAGATGAGCAGTTCTTC. The V call is TRBV12-3 or TRBV12-4, the J call TRBJ2-1; the D is unclear. This CDR3 is built from 13 residues. V was pared by 6 bases and J by 8 bases, with 14 bases between.

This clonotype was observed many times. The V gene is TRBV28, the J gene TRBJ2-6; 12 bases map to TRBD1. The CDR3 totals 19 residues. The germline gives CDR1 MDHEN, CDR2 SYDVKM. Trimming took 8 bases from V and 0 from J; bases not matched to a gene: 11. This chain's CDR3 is CASQNRGQGAFSGANVLTF. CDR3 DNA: TGTGCCAGCCAGAATAGGGGACAGGGGGCTTTCTCTGGGGCCAACGTCCTGACTTTC.

DNA for the CDR3: TGCGCCAGCAGCCGAGACTACTCTCCTGGGGCCAACGTCCTGACTTTC. It codes for CASSRDYSPGANVLTF. The chain carries TRBV4-3 and TRBJ2-6; possible D gene TRBD2, 5 bases. Deletions cut 4 bases from V and 2 bases from J, with 12 bases between. The CDR3 runs to 16 residues. Germline loops: CDR1 LGHNA, CDR2 YSLEER.

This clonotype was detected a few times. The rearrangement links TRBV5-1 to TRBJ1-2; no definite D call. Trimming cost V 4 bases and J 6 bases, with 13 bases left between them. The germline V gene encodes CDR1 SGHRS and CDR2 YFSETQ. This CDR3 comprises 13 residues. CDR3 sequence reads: CASSPSGMNGYTF. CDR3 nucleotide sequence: TGCGCCAGCAGCCCGAGTGGGATGAATGGCTACACCTTC.

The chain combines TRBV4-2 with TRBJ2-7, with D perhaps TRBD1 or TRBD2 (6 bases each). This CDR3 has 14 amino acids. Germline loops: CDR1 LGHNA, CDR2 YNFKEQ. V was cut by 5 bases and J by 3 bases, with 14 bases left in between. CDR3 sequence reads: CASSEGGRGYEQYF. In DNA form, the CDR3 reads TGTGCCAGCAGCGAGGGGGGAAGAGGCTACGAGCAGTACTTC.

Written as DNA, the CDR3 is TGTGCCAGCACTCCCCAGGCGGGTCCTAGCACAGATACGCAGTATTTT. Protein sequence: CASTPQAGPSTDTQYF. V is TRBV12-3 or TRBV12-4 and J is TRBJ2-3, with D possibly being TRBD2 (5 bases). V dropped 7 bases and J dropped 0 bases, with 17 bases sitting between them. This CDR3 is built from 16 residues.

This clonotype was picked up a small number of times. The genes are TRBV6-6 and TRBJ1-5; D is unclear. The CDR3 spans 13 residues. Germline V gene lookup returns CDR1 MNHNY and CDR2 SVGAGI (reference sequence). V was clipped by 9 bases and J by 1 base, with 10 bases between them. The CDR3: CARSRASNQPQHF. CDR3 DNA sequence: TGTGCCAGATCGCGGGCCAGCAATCAGCCCCAGCATTTT.

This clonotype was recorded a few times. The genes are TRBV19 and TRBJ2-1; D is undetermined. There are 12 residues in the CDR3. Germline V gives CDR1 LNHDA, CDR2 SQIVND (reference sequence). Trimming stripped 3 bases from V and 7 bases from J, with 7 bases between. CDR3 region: CASSIKWNEQFF. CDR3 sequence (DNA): TGTGCCAGTAGTATTAAGTGGAATGAGCAGTTCTTC.

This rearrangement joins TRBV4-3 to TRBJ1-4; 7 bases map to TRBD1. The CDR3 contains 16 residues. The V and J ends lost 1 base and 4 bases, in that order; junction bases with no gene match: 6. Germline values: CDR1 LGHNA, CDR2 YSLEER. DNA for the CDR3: TGCGCCAGCAGCCAAGCCCGGACAGGACGTAATGAAAAACTGTTTTTT. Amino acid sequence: CASSQARTGRNEKLFF.

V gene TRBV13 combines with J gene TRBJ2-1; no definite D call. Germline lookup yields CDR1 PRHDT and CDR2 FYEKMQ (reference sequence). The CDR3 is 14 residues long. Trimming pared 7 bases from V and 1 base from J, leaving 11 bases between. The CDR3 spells CASTLQGSYNEQFF. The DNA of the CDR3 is TGTGCCAGCACCCTACAAGGGTCCTACAATGAGCAGTTCTTC.

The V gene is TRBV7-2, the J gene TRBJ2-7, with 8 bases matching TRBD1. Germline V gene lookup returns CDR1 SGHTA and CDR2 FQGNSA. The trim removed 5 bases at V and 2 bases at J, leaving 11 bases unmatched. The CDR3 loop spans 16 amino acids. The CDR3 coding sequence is TGTGCCAGCAGCCCAACCGGGACAGGTGAGACCTACGAGCAGTACTTC. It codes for CASSPTGTGETYEQYF.